The entry that follows covers one T cell receptor (beta chain) sequence. Its target antigen remains unknown. The record has no base qualities; no much larger clone is one base away. These data are taken from a study of blood T cells in healthy people across ages (dated by TCRdb to the mid-2010s). For the wider study: Template switching captured roughly one uniquely barcoded TCR beta cDNA molecule per two T cells in model experiments. Donors were grouped into four age groups: young (average approximately 15 years), middle-aged (roughly 40), aged (around 66) and long-lived (around 80). To track age-related changes in TCR beta repertoire diversity, the study relied on deep sequencing normalized with unique cDNA molecular identifiers. For two donors (one aged 18 to 29 and one aged 80 or older), the study analyzed two additional independent replicas of 1 million unique cDNA reads from the same blood draw.

Libraries were made using 5' RACE. The instrument was an Illumina HiSeq 2500. A second PCR of roughly 6 to 11 cycles was run with a J-beta primer mix and a sample-barcoded 5' primer. Each TCR beta cDNA molecule received a unique molecular identifier from a template-switch 5' adaptor carrying 12 random nucleotides. Each sample yielded at least 2.5 million CDR3-containing paired-end reads. First-strand cDNA synthesis was performed from all RNA using the Mint cDNA synthesis kit, with priming by a TRBC-specific oligonucleotide. Following uracil-DNA glycosylase treatment, all cDNA underwent a first 18-cycle PCR with the universal primers M1SS and BC2_uni_R. The paper's data handling went like this. Each sample was normalized by randomly selecting 1 million high-quality reads, each carrying a distinct molecular identifier. Reads with shared molecular identifiers were discarded instead of being binned into consensus sequences. MiTCR, run with a Q25 quality threshold and the strictest error-elimination algorithm, handled CDR3 identification, clonotype clustering and error correction. A nonparametric unseen species model with Euler transformation was used to estimate a lower bound on total TCR beta diversity. TCRdb redid the processing of the public reads, applying fastp at Q25 and MiXCR, and retained in-frame beta chains. Duplicate CDR3 protein sequences are folded into a single record with the most common DNA and genes. TCRdb, not the original authors, processed these V and J calls. This sample has roughly 700,000 distinct CDR3 sequences in its table, and 25% of those were observed once. The top ten clones comprise 9.4% of the sample.

Summary of the overall study and its limitations: Estimates of total diversity based on one million sequenced T cells were considered lower bounds and underestimates. The long-lived group showed more naive CD4+ T cells, fewer expanded clones and increased TCR diversity than the aged group, suggesting age selection. Observed TCR beta diversity per million T cells fell roughly linearly with age, and a significant reduction was already apparent by age around 44. Observed TCR beta diversity correlated strongly with the percentage of naive T cells measured by flow cytometry. The CMV infection status of donors was not known, potentially confounding age-related changes in expanded clonotypes. Because profiling used bulk unsorted PBMCs, naive and antigen-experienced compartments could not be compared conclusively.

The donors were 40 or so Caucasian individuals from Russia, aged roughly 6 to 90 years, who were systemically healthy. Around 10 milliliters of peripheral blood were collected from each donor into EDTA-treated Vacutainer tubes. PBMCs were isolated by Ficoll-Paque density-gradient centrifugation, with at least 6 million obtained per sample. Trizol reagent was used to extract total RNA from PBMCs, with at least 5.5 micrograms per sample. The percentages of naive CD45RAhigh/CD27high T cells were determined by flow cytometry on a PBMC aliquot from every donor. The data also belong to a second study, concerning T cells of mothers and their children. Per the second study: The donors were nine systemically healthy Caucasian individuals, made up of three mothers and their six children. cDNA synthesis consumed the entire amount of extracted RNA, loaded at approximately 1.6 ug RNA in each 15 ul reaction. In the second PCR, the M1S primer introduced both the sample barcodes and 2-4 random nucleotides. Each mother yielded over 10 million TCR beta CDR3 reads and each child some 3 million reads. TCR recombination output is similarly shaped by thymic selection in related and unrelated pairs, with a minor effect exerted by inherited differences. Normalized repertoire overlap was always found to be slightly, but never significantly, higher in related mother-child pairs than in unrelated mother-child pairs. No persistent microchimeric T cell clones were detected, at a sensitivity of roughly 93 clones per million clonotypes. The study used deep NGS to compare TCR beta repertoires of mothers and children, seeking features distinguishing related mother-child pairs from unrelated individuals. Mothers averaged roughly 40 +/- 4 years of age and children averaged about 10 +/- 4 years. After adapter ligation with NEBNext reagents, the libraries were sequenced on Illumina HiSeq 2000 with 100+100 nt paired-end reads. To avoid cross-contamination, the mother libraries and the child libraries were prepared a month apart and sequenced in separate runs. Between roughly 450,000 and 2,200,000 distinct TCR beta clonotypes were identified per donor. Naive TCR beta clonotypes were estimated from low-frequency clonotypes matched to each donor's FACS-determined naive share, without sorting.

This receptor was taken from a boy younger than 18 in good health. What was sequenced was blood.

The CDR3 region has the sequence CASRPGGIAGTDNEQFF. At the DNA level, the sequence is TGTGCCAGCAGACCCGGTGGGATAGCGGGAACAGACAATGAGCAGTTCTTC. The V and J segments used are TRBV12-3 or TRBV12-4 and TRBJ2-1; TRBD2 fits 8 bases in the junction. V and J are trimmed by 6 bases and 5 bases, and the gene matches miss 15 bases of the junction. From cysteine to phenylalanine, the CDR3 is 17 amino acids long. Only the CDR3 part of the read is kept: 51 bases, read in frame from the first base.